This TCR beta chain was found in a study of response to subunit inactivated influenza vaccine. MiXCR, run by TCRdb on the RT-PCR reads, gives a single entry per CDR3 protein. The sample yields hundreds of thousands of distinct CDR3 sequences, roughly 15% seen once. This clonotype was observed a handful of times. Antigen specificity is unknown. The CDR3 length is 15 residues. V lost 3 bases and J lost 4, with 12 bases in between. Whole-study results and caveats: There was a suggestion from the authors that each seasonal influenza vaccination recruits few new T cells.

The chain has TRBV12-3 or TRBV12-4 and TRBJ2-2; D might be TRBD1 (5 bases). The source is a man in his fifties or sixties who received an inactivated influenza vaccine. The material sequenced was PBMCs from blood, taken less than 15 days before vaccination. The CDR3 DNA reads TGTGCCAGCAGTTTTTTGCAGGGAAGCACCGGGGAGCTGTTTTTT. Amino acid sequence: CASSFLQGSTGELFF.